The sequence of this T cell receptor (beta chain) was determined in a study of CD8+CD57+ T cells in acquired aplastic anemia. Study as a whole: The study obtained an average of around 2.9 ug of DNA from sorted CD4+ and CD8+ cells.

Study-level findings and limits: Patients and controls shared under 30 CD8+ CDR3 sequences, highly expressed in patients.

In patients chosen for sequencing, flow cytometry had shown CD8+CD57+ cell expansion. Patients were therapy-naive when their blood was sampled. The study profiled TCR beta VDJ and CDR3 using genomic DNA as template. Each CDR3 protein gets one entry after TCRdb re-called the reads with MiXCR. The table lists about 240,000 distinct CDR3 sequences, more than 45% of them singletons. This clonotype was recorded many times. The antigen remains undetermined. The CDR3 loop spans 15 amino acids. Germline V lookup: CDR1 SEHNR, CDR2 FQNEAQ (reference sequence). J gave up 3 bases and V 3 bases, and 1 base lay outside the gene matches.

Sequencing used sorted CD4+, CD8+, or CD8+CD57+ T cells (not recorded which) from PBMCs. The rearrangement uses TRBV7-9 and TRBJ2-5; 13 nucleotides match TRBD2. The receptor comes from a human donor with aplastic anemia. The CDR3 DNA reads TGTGCCAGCAGCTTGGGACTAGCGGGAAAAGAGACCCAGTACTTC. This gives the protein CASSLGLAGKETQYF. Together with reference TRBV7-9 and TRBJ2-5, the CDR3 gives the full variable domain: DTGVSQNPRHKITKRGQNVTFRCDPISEHNRLYWYRQTLGQGPEFLTYFQNEAQLEKSRLLSDRFSAERPKGSFSTLEIQRTEQGDSAMYLCASSLGLAGKETQYFGPGTRLLVL.